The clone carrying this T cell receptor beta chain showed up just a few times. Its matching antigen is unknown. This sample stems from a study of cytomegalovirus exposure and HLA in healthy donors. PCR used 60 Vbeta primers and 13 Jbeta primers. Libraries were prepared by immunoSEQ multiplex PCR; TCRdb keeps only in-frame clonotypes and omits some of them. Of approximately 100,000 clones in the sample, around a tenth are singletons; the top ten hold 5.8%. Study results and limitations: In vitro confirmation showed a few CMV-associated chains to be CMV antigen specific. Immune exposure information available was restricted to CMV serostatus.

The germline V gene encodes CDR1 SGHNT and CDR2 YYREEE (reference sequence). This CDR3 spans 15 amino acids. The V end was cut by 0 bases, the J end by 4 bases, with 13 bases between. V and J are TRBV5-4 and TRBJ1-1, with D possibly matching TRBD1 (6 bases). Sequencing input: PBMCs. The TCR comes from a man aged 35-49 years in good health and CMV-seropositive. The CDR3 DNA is TGTGCCAGCAGCTTGGAATACAGGGCGGGCACTGAAGCTTTCTTT. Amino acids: CASSLEYRAGTEAFF.